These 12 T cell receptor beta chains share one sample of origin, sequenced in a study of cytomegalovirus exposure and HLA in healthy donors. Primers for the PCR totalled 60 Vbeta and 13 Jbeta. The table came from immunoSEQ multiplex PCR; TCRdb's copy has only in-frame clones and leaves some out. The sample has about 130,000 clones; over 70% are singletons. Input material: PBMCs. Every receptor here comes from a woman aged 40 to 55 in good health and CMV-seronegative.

The CDR3 loop reads CASSPFLDRNTEAFF. The CDR3 DNA is TGTGCCAGCAGTCCTTTTTTGGACAGGAACACTGAAGCTTTCTTT. V and J are TRBV28 and TRBJ1-1, with D perhaps TRBD1 (6 bases). CDR3 length equals 15 residues. The germline V gene encodes CDR1 MDHEN and CDR2 SYDVKM. The germline V and J ends were trimmed by 5 bases and 1 base, with 14 bases remaining between them.

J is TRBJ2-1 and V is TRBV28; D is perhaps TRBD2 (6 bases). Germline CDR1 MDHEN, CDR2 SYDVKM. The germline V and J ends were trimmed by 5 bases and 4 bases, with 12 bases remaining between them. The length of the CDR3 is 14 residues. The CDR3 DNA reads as TGTGCCAGCAGTGAAGTGGCGGGGTACAATGAGCAGTTCTTC. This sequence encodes CASSEVAGYNEQFF.

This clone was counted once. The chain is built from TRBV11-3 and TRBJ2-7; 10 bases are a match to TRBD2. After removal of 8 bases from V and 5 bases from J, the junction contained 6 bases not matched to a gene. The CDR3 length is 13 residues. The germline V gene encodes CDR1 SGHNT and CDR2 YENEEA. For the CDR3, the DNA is TGTGCCAGCGGACCTAGCGGGAGACACGAGCAGTACTTC. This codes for CASGPSGRHEQYF. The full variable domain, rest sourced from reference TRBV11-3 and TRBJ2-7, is EAGVVQSPRYKIIEKKQPVAFWCNPISGHNTLYWYLQNLGQGPELLIRYENEEAVDDSQLPKDRFSAERLKGVDSTLKIQPAELGDSAVYLCASGPSGRHEQYFGPGTRLTVT.

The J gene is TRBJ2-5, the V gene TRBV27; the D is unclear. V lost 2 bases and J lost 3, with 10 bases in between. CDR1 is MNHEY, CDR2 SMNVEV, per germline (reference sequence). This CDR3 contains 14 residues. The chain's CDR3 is CASSLLRAKETQYF. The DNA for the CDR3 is TGTGCCAGCAGTTTACTCCGAGCAAAAGAGACCCAGTACTTC.

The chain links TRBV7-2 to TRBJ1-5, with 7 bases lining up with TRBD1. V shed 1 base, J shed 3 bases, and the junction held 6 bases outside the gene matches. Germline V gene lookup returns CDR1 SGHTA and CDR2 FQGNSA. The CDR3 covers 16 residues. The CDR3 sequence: CASSLEGRGNNQPQHF. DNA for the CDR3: TGTGCCAGCAGCTTAGAGGGCAGGGGGAACAATCAGCCCCAGCATTTT.

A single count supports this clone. The CDR3 region is CASSAGVGGNTEAFF. CDR3 DNA: TGCGCCAGCAGCGCGGGGGTGGGGGGGAACACTGAAGCTTTCTTT. The chain uses TRBV5-1 and TRBJ1-1, with a tentative D call TRBD1 (5 bases). In germline, CDR1 is SGHRS, CDR2 YFSETQ. V dropped 4 bases and J dropped 1 base, with 14 bases sitting between them. This CDR3 is built from 15 residues.

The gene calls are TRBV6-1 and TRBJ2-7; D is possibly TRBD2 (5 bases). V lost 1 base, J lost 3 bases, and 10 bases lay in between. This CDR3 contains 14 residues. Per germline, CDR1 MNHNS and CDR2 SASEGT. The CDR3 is CASSEGWTYYEQYF. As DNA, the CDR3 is TGTGCCAGCAGTGAAGGGTGGACTTACTACGAGCAGTACTTC.

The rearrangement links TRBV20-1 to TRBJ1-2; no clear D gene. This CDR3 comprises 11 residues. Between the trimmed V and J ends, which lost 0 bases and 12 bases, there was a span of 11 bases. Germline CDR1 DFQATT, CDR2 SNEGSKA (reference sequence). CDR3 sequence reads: CSAREEVGDTF. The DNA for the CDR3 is TGCAGTGCTAGAGAGGAAGTGGGCGACACCTTC.

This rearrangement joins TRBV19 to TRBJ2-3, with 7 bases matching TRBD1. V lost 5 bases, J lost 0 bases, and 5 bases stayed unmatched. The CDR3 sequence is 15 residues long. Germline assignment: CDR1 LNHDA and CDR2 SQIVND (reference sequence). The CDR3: CASSPWDSSTDTQYF. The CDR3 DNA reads TGTGCCAGTAGTCCCTGGGACAGTAGCACAGATACGCAGTATTTT.

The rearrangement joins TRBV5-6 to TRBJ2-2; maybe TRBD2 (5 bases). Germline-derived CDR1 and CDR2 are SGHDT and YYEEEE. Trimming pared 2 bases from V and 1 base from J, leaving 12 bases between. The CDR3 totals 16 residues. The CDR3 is CASSFLAGGNTGELFF. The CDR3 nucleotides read TGTGCCAGCAGCTTCCTAGCCGGCGGGAACACCGGGGAGCTGTTTTTT.

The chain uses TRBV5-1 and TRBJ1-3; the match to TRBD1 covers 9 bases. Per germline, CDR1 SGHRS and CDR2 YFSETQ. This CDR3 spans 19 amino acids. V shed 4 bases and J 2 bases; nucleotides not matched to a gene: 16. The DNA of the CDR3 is TGCGCCAGCAGCCGAGGGACAGGGAGGAATGTGGGAGCTGGAAACACCATATATTTT. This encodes CASSRGTGRNVGAGNTIYF. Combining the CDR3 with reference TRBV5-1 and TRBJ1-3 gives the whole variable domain KAGVTQTPRYLIKTRGQQVTLSCSPISGHRSVSWYQQTPGQGLQFLFEYFSETQRNKGNFPGRFSGRQFSNSRSEMNVSTLELGDSALYLCASSRGTGRNVGAGNTIYFGEGSWLTVV.

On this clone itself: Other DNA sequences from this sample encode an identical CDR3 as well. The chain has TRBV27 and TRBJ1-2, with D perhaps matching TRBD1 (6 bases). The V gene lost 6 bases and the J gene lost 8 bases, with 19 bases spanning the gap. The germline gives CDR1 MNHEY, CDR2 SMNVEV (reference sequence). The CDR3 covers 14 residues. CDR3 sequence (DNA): TGTGCCAGCAGCCCCCATTGGGGCCAGGGGGGCTACACCTTC. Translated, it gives CASSPHWGQGGYTF.